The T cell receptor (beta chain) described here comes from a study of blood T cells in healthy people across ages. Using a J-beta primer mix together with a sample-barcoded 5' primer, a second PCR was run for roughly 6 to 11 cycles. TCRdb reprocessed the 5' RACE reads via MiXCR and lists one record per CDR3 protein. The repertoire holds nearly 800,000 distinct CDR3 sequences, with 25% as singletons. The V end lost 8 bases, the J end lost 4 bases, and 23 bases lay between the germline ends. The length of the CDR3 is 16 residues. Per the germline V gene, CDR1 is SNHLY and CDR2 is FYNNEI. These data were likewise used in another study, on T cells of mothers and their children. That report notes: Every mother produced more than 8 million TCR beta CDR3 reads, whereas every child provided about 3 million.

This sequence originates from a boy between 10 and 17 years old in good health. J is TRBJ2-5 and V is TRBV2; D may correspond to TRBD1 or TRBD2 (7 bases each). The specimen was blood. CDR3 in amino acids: CASGEVVTGEGETQYF. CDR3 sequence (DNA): TGTGCCAGCGGGGAGGTCGTCACAGGGGAGGGAGAGACCCAGTACTTC.